The T cell receptor (beta chain) under discussion was sequenced for a study of shared clonotypes between healthy human individuals. At deep level, the assay was performed. Clones were sequenced by immunoSEQ multiplex PCR, and TCRdb holds only the in-frame ones, with some missing. This table has some 2,000,000 clones, 95% appearing once. This CDR3 region has 16 residues. Germline V lookup: CDR1 SNHLY, CDR2 FYNNEI. V lost 4 bases and J lost 5; bases outside the gene matches: 13. The chain recombines TRBV2 with TRBJ1-1; 7 nucleotides agree with TRBD1. Sequences were obtained from naive CD4+ T cells sorted from blood. Documented subset: CD45RA+ positively selected. The source of this sequence is a man aged 18 to 29 in good health. CDR3 DNA: TGTGCCAGCAGTGCAATTAGAGGCAGGGGGTGGACTGAAGCTTTCTTT. It translates to CASSAIRGRGWTEAFF.